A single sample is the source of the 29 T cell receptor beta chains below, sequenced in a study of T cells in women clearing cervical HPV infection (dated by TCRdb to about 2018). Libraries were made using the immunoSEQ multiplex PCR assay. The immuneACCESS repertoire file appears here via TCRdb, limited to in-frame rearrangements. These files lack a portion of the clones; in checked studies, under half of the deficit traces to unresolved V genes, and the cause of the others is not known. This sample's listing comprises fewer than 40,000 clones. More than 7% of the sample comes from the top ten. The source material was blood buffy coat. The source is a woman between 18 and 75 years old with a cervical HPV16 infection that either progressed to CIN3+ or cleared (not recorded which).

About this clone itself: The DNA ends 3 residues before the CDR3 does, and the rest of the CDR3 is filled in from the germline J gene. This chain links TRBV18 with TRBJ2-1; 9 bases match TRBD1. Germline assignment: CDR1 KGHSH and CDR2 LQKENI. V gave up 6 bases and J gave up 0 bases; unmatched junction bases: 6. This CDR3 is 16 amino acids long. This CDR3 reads CASSLGTGSSYNEQFF. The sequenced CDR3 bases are TGTGCCAGCTCGCTCGGGACAGGGAGCTCCTACAATGAG.

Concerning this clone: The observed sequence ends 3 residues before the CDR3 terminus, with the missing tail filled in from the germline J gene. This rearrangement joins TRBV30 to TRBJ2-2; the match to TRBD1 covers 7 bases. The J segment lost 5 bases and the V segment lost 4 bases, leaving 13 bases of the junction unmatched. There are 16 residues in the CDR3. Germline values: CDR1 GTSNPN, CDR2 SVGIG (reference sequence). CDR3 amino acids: CAWTGGTYEWTGELFF. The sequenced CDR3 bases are TGTGCCTGGACAGGGGGTACCTACGAATGGACCGGGGAG.

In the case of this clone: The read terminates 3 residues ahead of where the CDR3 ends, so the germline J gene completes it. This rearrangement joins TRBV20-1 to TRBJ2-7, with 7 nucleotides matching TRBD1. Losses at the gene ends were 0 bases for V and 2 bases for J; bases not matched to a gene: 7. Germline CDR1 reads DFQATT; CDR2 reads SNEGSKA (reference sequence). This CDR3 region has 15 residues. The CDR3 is CSARDKWDRAYEQYF. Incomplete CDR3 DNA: TGCAGTGCTAGAGATAAATGGGACAGAGCCTACGAG.

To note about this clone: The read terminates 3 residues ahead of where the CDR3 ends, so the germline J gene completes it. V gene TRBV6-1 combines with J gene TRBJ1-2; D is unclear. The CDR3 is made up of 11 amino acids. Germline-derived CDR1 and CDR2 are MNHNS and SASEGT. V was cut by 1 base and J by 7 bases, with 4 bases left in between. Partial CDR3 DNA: TGTGCCAGCAGTGAAGTCGGTGGC. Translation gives CASSEVGG. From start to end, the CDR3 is CASSEVGGYTF.

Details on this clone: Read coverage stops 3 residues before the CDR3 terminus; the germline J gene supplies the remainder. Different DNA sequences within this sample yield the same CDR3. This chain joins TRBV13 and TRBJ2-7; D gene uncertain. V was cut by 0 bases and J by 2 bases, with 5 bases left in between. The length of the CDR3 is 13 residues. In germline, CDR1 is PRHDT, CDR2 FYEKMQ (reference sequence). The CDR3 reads CASSLGRTYEQYF. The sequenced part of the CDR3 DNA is TGTGCCAGCAGCTTAGGCAGGACCTACGAG.

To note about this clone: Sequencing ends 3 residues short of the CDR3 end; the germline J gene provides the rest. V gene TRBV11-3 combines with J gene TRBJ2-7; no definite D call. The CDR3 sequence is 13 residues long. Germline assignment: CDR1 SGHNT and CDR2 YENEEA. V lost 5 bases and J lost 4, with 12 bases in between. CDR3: CASSVVPGYEQYF. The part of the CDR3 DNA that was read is TGTGCCAGCAGCGTAGTCCCCGGGTACGAG.

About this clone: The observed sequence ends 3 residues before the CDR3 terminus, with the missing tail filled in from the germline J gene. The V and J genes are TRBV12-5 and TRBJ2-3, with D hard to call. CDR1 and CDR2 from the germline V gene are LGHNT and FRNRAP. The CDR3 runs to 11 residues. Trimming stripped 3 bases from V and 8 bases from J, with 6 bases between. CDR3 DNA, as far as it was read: TGTGCTAGTGGTTTCGGCGGTACG. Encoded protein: CASGFGGT. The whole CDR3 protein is CASGFGGTQYF.

The sequenced part of the CDR3 DNA is TGTGCCAGCAGCCCTGGGGACAGGGTTGGC. It encodes CASSPGDRVG. The CDR3, in full, reads CASSPGDRVGYTF. V and J are TRBV7-2 and TRBJ1-2, with 9 bases that match TRBD1. The read gets to within 3 residues of the CDR3 end, and the germline J gene fills in the rest. Germline CDR1 reads SGHTA; CDR2 reads FQGNSA. The CDR3 is 13 amino acids. Germline trimming cut 5 bases from V and 7 bases from J; bases unmatched to any gene: 5.

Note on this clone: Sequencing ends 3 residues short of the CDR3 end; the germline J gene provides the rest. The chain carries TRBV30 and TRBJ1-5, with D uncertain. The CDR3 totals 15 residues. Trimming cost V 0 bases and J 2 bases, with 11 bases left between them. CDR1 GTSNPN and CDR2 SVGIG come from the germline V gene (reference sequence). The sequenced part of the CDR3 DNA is TGTGCCTGGAGTGTCCCAGGCAGTGGCAATCAGCCC. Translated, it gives CAWSVPGSGNQP. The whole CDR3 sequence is CAWSVPGSGNQPQHF. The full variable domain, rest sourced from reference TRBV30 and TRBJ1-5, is SQTIHQWPATLVQPVGSPLSLECTVEGTSNPNLYWYRQAAGRGLQLLFYSVGIGQISSEVPQNLSASRPQDRQFILSSKKLLLSDSGFYLCAWSVPGSGNQPQHFGDGTRLSIL.

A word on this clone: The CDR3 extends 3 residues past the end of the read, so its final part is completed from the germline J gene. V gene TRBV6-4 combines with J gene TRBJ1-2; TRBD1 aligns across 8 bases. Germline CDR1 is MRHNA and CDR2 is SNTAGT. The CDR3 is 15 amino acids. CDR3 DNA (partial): TGTGCCAGCAGTGACACTTTTTCAGGGGGCTCAGGC. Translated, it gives CASSDTFSGGSG. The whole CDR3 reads CASSDTFSGGSGYTF.

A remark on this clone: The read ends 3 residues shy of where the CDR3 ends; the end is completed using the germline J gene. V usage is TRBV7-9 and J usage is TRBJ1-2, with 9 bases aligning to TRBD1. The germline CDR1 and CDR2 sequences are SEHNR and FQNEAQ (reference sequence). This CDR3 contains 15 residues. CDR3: CASSLAGPDRGGYTF. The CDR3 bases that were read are TGTGCCAGCAGCTTAGCAGGACCCGACAGGGGGGGC.

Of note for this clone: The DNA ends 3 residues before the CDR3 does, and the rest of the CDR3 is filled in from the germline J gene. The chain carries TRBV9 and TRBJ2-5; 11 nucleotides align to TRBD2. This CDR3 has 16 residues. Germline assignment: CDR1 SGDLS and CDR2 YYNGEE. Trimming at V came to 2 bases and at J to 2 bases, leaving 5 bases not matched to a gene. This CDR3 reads CASSVRLAGGQETQYF. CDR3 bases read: TGTGCCAGCAGCGTTCGGCTAGCGGGGGGTCAAGAGACC.

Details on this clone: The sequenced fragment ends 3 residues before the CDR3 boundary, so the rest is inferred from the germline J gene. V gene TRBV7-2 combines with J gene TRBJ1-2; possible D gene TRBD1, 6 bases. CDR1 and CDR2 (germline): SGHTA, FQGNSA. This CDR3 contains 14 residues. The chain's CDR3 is CASQTGGASYDYTF. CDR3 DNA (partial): TGTGCCAGCCAAACCGGGGGGGCATCCTACGAC.

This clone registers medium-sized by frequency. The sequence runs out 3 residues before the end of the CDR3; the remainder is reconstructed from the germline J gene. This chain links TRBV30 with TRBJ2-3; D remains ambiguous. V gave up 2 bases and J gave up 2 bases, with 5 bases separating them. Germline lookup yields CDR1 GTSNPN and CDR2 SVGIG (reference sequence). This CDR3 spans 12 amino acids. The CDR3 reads CAWSLFTDTQYF. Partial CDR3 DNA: TGTGCCTGGAGTCTCTTCACAGATACG. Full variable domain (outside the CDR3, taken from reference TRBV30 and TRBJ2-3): SQTIHQWPATLVQPVGSPLSLECTVEGTSNPNLYWYRQAAGRGLQLLFYSVGIGQISSEVPQNLSASRPQDRQFILSSKKLLLSDSGFYLCAWSLFTDTQYFGPGTRLTVL.

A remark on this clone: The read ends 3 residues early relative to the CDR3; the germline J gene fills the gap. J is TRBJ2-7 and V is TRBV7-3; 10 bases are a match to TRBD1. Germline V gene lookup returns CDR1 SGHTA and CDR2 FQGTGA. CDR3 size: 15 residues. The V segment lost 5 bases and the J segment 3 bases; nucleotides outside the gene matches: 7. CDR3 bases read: TGTGCCAGCAGCCCCCGAGGGACAGGGGACTACGAG. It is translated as CASSPRGTGDYE. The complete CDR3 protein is CASSPRGTGDYEQYF.

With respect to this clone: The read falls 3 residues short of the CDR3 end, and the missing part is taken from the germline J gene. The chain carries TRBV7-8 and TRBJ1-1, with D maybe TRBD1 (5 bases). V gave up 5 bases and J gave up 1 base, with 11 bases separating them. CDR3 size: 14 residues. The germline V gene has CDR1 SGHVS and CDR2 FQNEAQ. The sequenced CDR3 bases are TGTGCCAGCAGCGCAGGGTTAGAGAACACTGAA. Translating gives CASSAGLENTE. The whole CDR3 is CASSAGLENTEAFF.

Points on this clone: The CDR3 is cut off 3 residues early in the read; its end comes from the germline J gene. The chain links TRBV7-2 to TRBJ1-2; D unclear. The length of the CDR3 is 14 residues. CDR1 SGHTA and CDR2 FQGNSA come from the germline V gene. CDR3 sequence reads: CASSLVGEIDTYTF. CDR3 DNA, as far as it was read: TGTGCCAGCAGCTTAGTTGGTGAGATAGATACC.

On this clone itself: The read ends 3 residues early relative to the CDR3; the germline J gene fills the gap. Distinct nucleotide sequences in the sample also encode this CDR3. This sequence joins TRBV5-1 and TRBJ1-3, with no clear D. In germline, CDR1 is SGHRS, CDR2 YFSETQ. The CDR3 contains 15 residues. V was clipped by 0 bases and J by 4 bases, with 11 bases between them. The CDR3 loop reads CASSLASGGGNTIYF. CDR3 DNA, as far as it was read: TGCGCCAGCAGCTTGGCTTCCGGCGGAGGAAACACC.

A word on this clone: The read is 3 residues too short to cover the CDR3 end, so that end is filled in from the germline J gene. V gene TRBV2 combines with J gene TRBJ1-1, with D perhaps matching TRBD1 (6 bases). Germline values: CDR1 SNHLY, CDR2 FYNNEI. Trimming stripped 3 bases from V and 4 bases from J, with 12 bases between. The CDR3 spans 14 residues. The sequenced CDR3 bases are TGTGCCAGCAGTGAGGGGGCGGGCTTCACTGAA. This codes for CASSEGAGFTE. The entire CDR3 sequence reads CASSEGAGFTEAFF.

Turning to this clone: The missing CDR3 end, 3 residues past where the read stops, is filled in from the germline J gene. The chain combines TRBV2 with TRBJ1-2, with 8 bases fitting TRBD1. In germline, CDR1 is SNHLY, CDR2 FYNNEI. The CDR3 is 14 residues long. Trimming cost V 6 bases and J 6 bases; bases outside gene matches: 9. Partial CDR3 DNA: TGTGCCAGCAGGGCCACAGACAGGGGTCATGGC. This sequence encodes CASRATDRGHG. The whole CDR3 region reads CASRATDRGHGYTF.

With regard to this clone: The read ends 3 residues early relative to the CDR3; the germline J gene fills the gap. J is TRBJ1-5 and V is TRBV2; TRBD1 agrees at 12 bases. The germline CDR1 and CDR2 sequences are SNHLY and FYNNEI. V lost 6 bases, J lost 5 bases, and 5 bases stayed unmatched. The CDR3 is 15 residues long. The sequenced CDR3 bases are TGTGCCAGCAGACGTGGGACAGGGGGCCATCAGCCC. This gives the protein CASRRGTGGHQP. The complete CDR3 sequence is CASRRGTGGHQPQHF.

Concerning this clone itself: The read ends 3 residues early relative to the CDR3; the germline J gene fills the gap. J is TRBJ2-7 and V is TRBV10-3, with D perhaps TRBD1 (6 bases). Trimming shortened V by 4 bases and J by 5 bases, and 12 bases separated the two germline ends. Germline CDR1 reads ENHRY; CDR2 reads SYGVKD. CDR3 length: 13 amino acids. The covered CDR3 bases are TGTGCCATCAGTGGACAGGCCGATGACGAG. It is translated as CAISGQADDE. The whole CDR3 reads CAISGQADDEQYF.

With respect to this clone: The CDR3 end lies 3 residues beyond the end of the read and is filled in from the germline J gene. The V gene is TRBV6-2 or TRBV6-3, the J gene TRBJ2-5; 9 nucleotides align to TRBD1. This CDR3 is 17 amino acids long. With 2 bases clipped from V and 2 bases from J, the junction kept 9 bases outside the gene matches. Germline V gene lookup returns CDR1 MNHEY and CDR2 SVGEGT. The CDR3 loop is CASSYNRGRYGQETQYF. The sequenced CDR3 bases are TGTGCCAGCAGTTACAACAGGGGGCGTTACGGGCAAGAGACC.

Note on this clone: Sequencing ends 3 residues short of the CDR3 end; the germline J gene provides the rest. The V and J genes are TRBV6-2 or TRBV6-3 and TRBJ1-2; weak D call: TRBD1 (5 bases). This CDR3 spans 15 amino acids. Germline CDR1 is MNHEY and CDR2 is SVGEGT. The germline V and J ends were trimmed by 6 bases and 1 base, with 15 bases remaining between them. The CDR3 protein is CASSLETARNYGYTF. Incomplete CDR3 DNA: TGTGCCAGCAGCCTCGAGACAGCGCGTAACTATGGC.

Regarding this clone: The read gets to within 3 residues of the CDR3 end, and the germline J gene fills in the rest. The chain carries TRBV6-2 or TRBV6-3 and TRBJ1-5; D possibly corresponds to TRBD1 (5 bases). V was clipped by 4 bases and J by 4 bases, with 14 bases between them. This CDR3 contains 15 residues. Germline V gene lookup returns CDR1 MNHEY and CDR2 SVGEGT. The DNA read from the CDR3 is TGTGCCAGCAGTTTGACAGACCAACAGAATCAGCCC. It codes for CASSLTDQQNQP. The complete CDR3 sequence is CASSLTDQQNQPQHF.

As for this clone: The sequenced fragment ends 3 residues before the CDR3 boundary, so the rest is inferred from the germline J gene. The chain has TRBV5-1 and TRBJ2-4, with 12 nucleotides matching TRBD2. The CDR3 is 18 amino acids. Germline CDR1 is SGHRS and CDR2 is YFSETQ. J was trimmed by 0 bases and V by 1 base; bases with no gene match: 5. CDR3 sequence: CASSLTSGGLIAKNIQYF. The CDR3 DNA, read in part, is TGCGCCAGCAGCTTGACTAGCGGGGGGCTCATAGCCAAAAACATT.

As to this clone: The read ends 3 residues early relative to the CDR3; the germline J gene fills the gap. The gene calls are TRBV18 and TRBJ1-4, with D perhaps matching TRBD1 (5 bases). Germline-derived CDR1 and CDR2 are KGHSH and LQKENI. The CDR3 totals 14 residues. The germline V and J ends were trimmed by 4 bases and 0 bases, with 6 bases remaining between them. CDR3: CASSRGATNEKLFF. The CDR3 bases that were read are TGTGCCAGCTCACGAGGGGCAACTAATGAAAAA.

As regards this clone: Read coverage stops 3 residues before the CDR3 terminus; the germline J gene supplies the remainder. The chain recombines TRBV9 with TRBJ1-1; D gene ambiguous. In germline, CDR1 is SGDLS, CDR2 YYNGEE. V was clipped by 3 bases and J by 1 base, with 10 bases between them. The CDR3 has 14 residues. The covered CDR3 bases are TGTGCCAGCAGCGCGCAAGAGGGGAACACTGAA. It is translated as CASSAQEGNTE. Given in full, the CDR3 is CASSAQEGNTEAFF.

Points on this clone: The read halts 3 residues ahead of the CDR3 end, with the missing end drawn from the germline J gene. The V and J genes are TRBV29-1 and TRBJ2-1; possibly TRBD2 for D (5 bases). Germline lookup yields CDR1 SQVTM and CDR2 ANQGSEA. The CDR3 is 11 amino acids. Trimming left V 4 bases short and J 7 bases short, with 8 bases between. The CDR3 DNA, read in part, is TGCAGCGTTGGTCGAGGGAATGAG. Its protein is CSVGRGNE. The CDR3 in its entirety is CSVGRGNEQFF.